A single sample gave rise to the 24 T cell receptor beta chains below, sequenced in a study of cytomegalovirus exposure and HLA in healthy donors. In the PCR, 60 Vbeta and 13 Jbeta primers were used. The table came from immunoSEQ multiplex PCR; TCRdb's copy has only in-frame clones and leaves some out. The repertoire consists of some 170,000 clones, with 75% to 80% occurring once and the leading ten covering around 2.6%. Specimen: PBMCs. These receptor sequences come from a female donor in good health and CMV-seronegative.

This chain links TRBV9 with TRBJ2-1; TRBD2 aligns across 9 bases. Germline loops: CDR1 SGDLS, CDR2 YYNGEE. This CDR3 contains 15 residues. After removal of 0 bases from V and 4 bases from J, the junction contained 2 bases not matched to a gene. The DNA for the CDR3 is TGTGCCAGCAGCGTAGAGCGGGAGGCTTACAATGAGCAGTTCTTC. Amino acids: CASSVEREAYNEQFF.

This clone has only one observation. This chain links TRBV7-2 with TRBJ2-1, with a tentative D call TRBD2 (5 bases). This CDR3 has 14 amino acids. V gave up 1 base and J gave up 6 bases, with 10 bases separating them. Germline values: CDR1 SGHTA, CDR2 FQGNSA. CDR3 sequence reads: CASSLVSTSNEQFF. Written as DNA, the CDR3 is TGTGCCAGCAGCTTAGTTAGTACTAGCAATGAGCAGTTCTTC.

The chain carries TRBV14 and TRBJ2-5, with D possibly TRBD2 on 5 matching bases. The CDR3 is made up of 14 amino acids. Germline CDR1 and CDR2: SGHDN and FVKESK. V gave up 2 bases and J gave up 2 bases, with 9 bases separating them. CDR3 nucleotides: TGTGCCAGCAGCCAATGGGAGATACAAGAGACCCAGTACTTC. This encodes CASSQWEIQETQYF.

The gene calls are TRBV7-2 and TRBJ2-1, with 7 bases fitting TRBD1. The CDR3 loop spans 15 amino acids. Per germline, CDR1 SGHTA and CDR2 FQGNSA. With V trimmed by 5 bases and J by 6 bases, 10 bases remained unmatched. The CDR3 DNA sequence: TGTGCCAGCAGCGGATGGGACAGAGGGATCAATGAGCAGTTCTTC. Amino acids: CASSGWDRGINEQFF.

The rearrangement joins TRBV6-1 to TRBJ1-1, with a possible D match to TRBD1 (6 bases). This CDR3 has 14 amino acids. V gave up 9 bases and J gave up 2 bases, with 16 bases separating them. Germline V gene sequence: CDR1 MNHNS, CDR2 SASEGT. The CDR3 DNA is TGTGCCAGTACTTCTCCCAGGGGCAACACTGAAGCTTTCTTT. The encoded protein is CASTSPRGNTEAFF.

The chain links TRBV28 to TRBJ2-7; 7 bases are shared with TRBD1. CDR3 length equals 15 residues. Germline CDR1 and CDR2: MDHEN and SYDVKM. The V gene end was trimmed by 6 bases and the J gene end by 3 bases; junction bases not matched to a gene: 11. The DNA of the CDR3 is TGTGCCAGCAGCCCGCTCGACAGGGATATCTACGAGCAGTACTTC. Encoded protein: CASSPLDRDIYEQYF.

This chain joins TRBV6-5 and TRBJ1-6; TRBD1 matches 9 bases. Trimming cost V 0 bases and J 8 bases; bases outside gene matches: 2. The germline V gene encodes CDR1 MNHEY and CDR2 SVGAGI. This CDR3 is built from 15 residues. CDR3 in amino acids: CASSYSGQGYSPLHF. Here the CDR3 DNA reads TGTGCCAGCAGTTACTCGGGACAGGGTTATTCACCCCTCCACTTT.

The rearrangement uses TRBV2 and TRBJ2-5; 12 bases are a match to TRBD2. The tail of the sequence fits TRBJ2-7 better, so the J call may be wrong. The CDR3 loop spans 17 amino acids. Germline loops: CDR1 SNHLY, CDR2 FYNNEI. The CDR3 region is CASRGTGRGTSGYEQYF. The CDR3 coding sequence is TGTGCCAGCAGGGGGACAGGACGAGGGACTAGCGGGTACGAGCAGTACTTC.

J is TRBJ1-2 and V is TRBV11-2; a possible D gene is TRBD1 (6 bases). The CDR3 length is 13 residues. Trimming took off 5 bases at V and 2 bases at J, with 9 bases between the two ends. Germline loops: CDR1 SGHAT, CDR2 FQNNGV. CDR3: CASSPGQNYGYTF. The CDR3, as DNA: TGTGCCAGCAGCCCCGGACAGAACTATGGCTACACCTTC.

The rearrangement links TRBV5-1 to TRBJ1-2, with D unresolved. This CDR3 spans 15 amino acids. The germline V gene encodes CDR1 SGHRS and CDR2 YFSETQ. The ends were cut back, 0 bases at V and 0 bases at J, with 9 bases in the middle. The CDR3 DNA sequence: TGCGCCAGCAGCTTGGGCCAGAACCCTAACTATGGCTACACCTTC. Translation gives CASSLGQNPNYGYTF.

This chain joins TRBV21-1 and TRBJ2-7; TRBD1 is the table's D call and was not checked against the DNA. TRBV21-1 is marked as a pseudogene. The CDR3 is 14 residues long. The CDR3 bases are TGTGCCAGCAGCGCACGGACAGGGTCCTACGAGCAGTACTTC. As protein: CASSARTGSYEQYF.

The chain combines TRBV19 with TRBJ2-7, with 7 bases aligning to TRBD1. J was trimmed by 11 bases and V by 5 bases; bases with no gene match: 9. The CDR3 loop spans 12 amino acids. CDR1 and CDR2 (germline): LNHDA, SQIVND (reference sequence). The CDR3 DNA reads TGTGCCAGTAGTGCCCGGACAGGTGAGGAGTACTTC. Its translation: CASSARTGEEYF.

The V gene is TRBV5-1, the J gene TRBJ1-1, with D tentatively TRBD1 (6 bases). The CDR3 has 13 amino acids. V shed 4 bases and J shed 4 bases, with 11 bases lying between them. Germline CDR1 SGHRS, CDR2 YFSETQ. For the CDR3, the DNA is TGCGCCAGCAGCCGGGGGGCGGTCACTGAAGCTTTCTTT. Translating it yields CASSRGAVTEAFF.

V is TRBV7-9 and J is TRBJ2-1; 7 bases are shared with TRBD1. Germline V CDR1 and CDR2: SEHNR, FQNEAQ (reference sequence). With 1 base clipped from V and 9 bases from J, the junction kept 6 bases outside the gene matches. CDR3 length: 14 amino acids. Here the CDR3 reads CASSLEVGGLEQFF. In DNA form, the CDR3 reads TGTGCCAGCAGCTTAGAAGTAGGGGGCCTTGAGCAGTTCTTC.

CDR3: CASSLSSYEQYF. CDR3 DNA sequence: TGTGCCAGCAGCTTGAGCTCCTACGAGCAGTACTTC. The V gene is TRBV11-3, the J gene TRBJ2-7; D is unclear. Germline CDR1 SGHNT, CDR2 YENEEA. CDR3 length equals 12 residues. V was clipped by 3 bases and J by 0 bases, with 3 bases between them.

The V gene is TRBV6-1, the J gene TRBJ1-5; D remains ambiguous. Trimming pared 4 bases from V and 0 bases from J, leaving 10 bases between. This CDR3 has 15 amino acids. Germline-derived CDR1 and CDR2 are MNHNS and SASEGT. The CDR3 here is CASSVGTVSNQPQHF. CDR3 sequence (DNA): TGTGCCAGCAGTGTCGGAACAGTTAGCAATCAGCCCCAGCATTTT.

For this clone: The junction does not match germline at one end; this may be a read error. The chain recombines TRBV7-9 with TRBJ1-5; 8 bases align to TRBD1. From germline, CDR1 is SEHNR and CDR2 FQNEAQ (reference sequence). This CDR3 comprises 14 residues. This chain's CDR3 is CSSGLGQGNQPQHF. The CDR3 DNA reads TGTTCCAGCGGACTGGGACAGGGCAATCAGCCCCAGCATTTT.

The chain combines TRBV7-9 with TRBJ2-7, with 7 nucleotides matching TRBD1. Unmatched junction bases numbered 12, after V lost 4 bases and J lost 6 bases. Germline V gene lookup returns CDR1 SEHNR and CDR2 FQNEAQ (reference sequence). The CDR3 length is 15 residues. The CDR3 sequence is CASSSTDRTFAEQYF. In nucleotides, the CDR3 is TGTGCCAGCAGCTCCACGGACAGGACCTTTGCCGAGCAGTACTTC.

This clone has only a few counts. The J gene is TRBJ2-6, the V gene TRBV28; 7 bases are a match to TRBD2. The germline V gene encodes CDR1 MDHEN and CDR2 SYDVKM. The V and J ends lost 6 bases and 4 bases, in that order; junction bases with no gene match: 21. The CDR3 runs 20 residues. CDR3 in DNA: TGTGCCAGCAGCCCCCTTAAGGGTAGCGGGTTCTCTCGAGGGGCCAACGTCCTGACTTTC. This encodes CASSPLKGSGFSRGANVLTF.

The V gene is TRBV25-1, the J gene TRBJ2-2; a possible D gene is TRBD2 (6 bases). The V gene lost 2 bases and the J gene lost 6 bases, with 22 bases spanning the gap. Germline assignment: CDR1 MGHDK and CDR2 SYGVNS. This CDR3 spans 18 amino acids. As DNA, the CDR3 is TGTGCCAGCAGTGAAGAGGGGCGGGGTCCAGGCGGGTCCGGGGAGCTGTTTTTT. Its translation is CASSEEGRGPGGSGELFF. Combining the CDR3 with reference TRBV25-1 and TRBJ2-2 gives the whole variable domain EADIYQTPRYLVIGTGKKITLECSQTMGHDKMYWYQQDPGMELHLIHYSYGVNSTEKGDLSSESTVSRIRTEHFPLTLESARPSHTSQYLCASSEEGRGPGGSGELFFGEGSRLTVL.

This clone was detected only once. The chain recombines TRBV19 with TRBJ1-5; 7 bases line up with TRBD1. The junction had 7 bases not matched to a gene; V was cut back by 7 bases and J by 7 bases. Germline CDR1 reads LNHDA; CDR2 reads SQIVND (reference sequence). This CDR3 is built from 13 residues. DNA for the CDR3: TGTGCCAGTACCGACAGGGTCCTGCAGCCCCAGCATTTT. Translated, it gives CASTDRVLQPQHF. Looking up the rest from reference TRBV19 and TRBJ1-5 gives the full variable domain: DGGITQSPKYLFRKEGQNVTLSCEQNLNHDAMYWYRQDPGQGLRLIYYSQIVNDFQKGDIAEGYSVSREKKESFPLTVTSAQKNPTAFYLCASTDRVLQPQHFGDGTRLSIL.

The chain recombines TRBV11-3 with TRBJ2-4; D is perhaps TRBD1 (5 bases). This CDR3 spans 14 amino acids. V lost 0 bases to trimming and J lost 10 bases, with 13 bases between them. Germline V gene sequence: CDR1 SGHNT, CDR2 YENEEA. The CDR3: CASSLDVGARIQYF. CDR3 nucleotides: TGTGCCAGCAGCTTAGATGTAGGGGCGCGGATTCAGTACTTC.

This clone has just one count. V usage is TRBV29-1 and J usage is TRBJ2-7, with D hard to call. The V end lost 5 bases, the J end lost 4 bases, and 15 bases lay between the germline ends. The CDR3 loop spans 13 amino acids. Germline CDR1 reads SQVTM; CDR2 reads ANQGSEA. The CDR3 region is CSVLWQVGYEQYF. CDR3 nucleotide sequence: TGCAGCGTTCTTTGGCAGGTTGGGTACGAGCAGTACTTC.

This clone was seen only a few times. The rearrangement links TRBV5-6 to TRBJ1-2; TRBD1 matches at 9 bases. V shed 4 bases, J shed 7 bases, and the junction held 8 bases outside the gene matches. The CDR3 has 14 amino acids. Germline CDR1 SGHDT, CDR2 YYEEEE. In DNA form, the CDR3 reads TGTGCCAGCAGCGCGTGGACAGGGGAGGGTGGCTACACCTTC. Translating gives CASSAWTGEGGYTF.